Ten or more counts support the clone carrying this T cell receptor beta chain. Its matching antigen is unknown. With iRepertoire HTBI primers and Arm-PCR of CDR3 regions, TCR beta libraries were built. TCRdb ran MiXCR on the multiplex PCR reads and lists one entry per CDR3 protein. The table lists 400,000 to 500,000 distinct CDR3 sequences, 21% of them singletons. Time point described: persistent/refractory GD, antithyroid drugs over 5 years with positive TRAb. TCR sequences were obtained from RNA taken from PBMCs. The record originates from a study of regulatory T cells in long-lasting Graves disease. Whole-study context: Disease was considered persistent Graves' disease after over 5 years of antithyroid drugs (with positive TSH receptor antibodies).

Whole-study findings and limits: New patients shared 966 public clonotypes, fewer than the roughly 3,000 shared by persistent patients.

The receptor's source is a female donor with Graves disease. Here the sequenced sample was peripheral blood mononuclear cells (PBMCs), taken when the disease was refractory, from a patient treated with antithyroid drugs.

The CDR3 protein is CASSVGAAYNSPLHF. The CDR3 DNA follows: TGTGCCAGCAGCGTTGGGGCAGCCTATAATTCACCCCTCCACTTT. The chain recombines TRBV9 with TRBJ1-6; a possible D gene is TRBD1 (5 bases). This CDR3 comprises 15 residues. The V end was cut by 2 bases, the J end by 2 bases, with 8 bases between. Germline loops: CDR1 SGDLS, CDR2 YYNGEE. Full variable domain (remainder filled in from reference TRBV9 and TRBJ1-6): DSGVTQTPKHLITATGQRVTLRCSPRSGDLSVYWYQQSLDQGLQFLIQYYNGEERAKGNILERFSAQQFPDLHSELNLSSLELGDSALYFCASSVGAAYNSPLHFGNGTRLTVT.